The 20 T cell receptor beta chains below were found in one sample sequenced in a study of T cell responses to AZD1222 COVID-19 vaccine. Sequenced by immunoSEQ multiplex PCR; TCRdb stores in-frame clones only, minus some. The repertoire holds roughly 96,000 clones, with roughly 90% as singletons. This specimen was peripheral blood, taken on day 0 of AZD1222 vaccination. Source of these receptors: an adult in good health.

The genes are TRBV27 and TRBJ2-3; no firm D call. CDR1 and CDR2 from the germline V gene are MNHEY and SMNVEV (reference sequence). The CDR3 is made up of 10 amino acids. V lost 3 bases, J lost 8 bases, and 3 bases lay in between. CDR3 nucleotide sequence: TGTGCCAGCAGTTTGGTTACGCAGTATTTT. It specifies CASSLVTQYF.

The chain employs TRBV18 and TRBJ2-7; 7 bases map to TRBD1. V trimming: 3 bases; J trimming: 2 bases; junction bases outside the gene matches: 7. Germline V gene data show CDR1 as KGHSH and CDR2 as LQKENI. The CDR3 has 15 amino acids. The DNA for the CDR3 is TGTGCCAGCTCACCCGGGGACAGTGAAGCCTACGAGCAGTACTTC. Amino acid sequence: CASSPGDSEAYEQYF.

The chain carries TRBV28 and TRBJ1-2; 7 bases line up with TRBD1. The CDR3 is 16 amino acids. With 4 bases clipped from V and 3 bases from J, the junction kept 11 bases outside the gene matches. The germline V gene has CDR1 MDHEN and CDR2 SYDVKM. The CDR3 region has the DNA TGTGCCAGCAGTTCTTCTGGACAGGCTCTCTACTATGGCTACACCTTC. Translation gives CASSSSGQALYYGYTF.

This sequence joins TRBV7-9 and TRBJ2-7, with D uncertain. V lost 1 base, J lost 9 bases, and 10 bases lay in between. CDR3 length equals 12 residues. Germline V gene data show CDR1 as SEHNR and CDR2 as FQNEAQ (reference sequence). The CDR3 here is CASSLVNGGQYF. In DNA form, the CDR3 reads TGTGCCAGCAGCTTAGTTAATGGCGGGCAGTACTTC.

The chain links TRBV12-3 or TRBV12-4 to TRBJ2-3, with unresolved D. The V gene lost 5 bases and the J gene lost 7 bases, with 7 bases spanning the gap. The CDR3 is 11 amino acids. The CDR3 region is CASSVGYTQYF. In nucleotides, the CDR3 is TGTGCCAGCAGTGTCGGGTATACGCAGTATTTT.

The chain recombines TRBV5-1 with TRBJ2-2; 10 bases are a match to TRBD2. This CDR3 comprises 16 residues. The germline CDR1 and CDR2 sequences are SGHRS and YFSETQ. V shed 1 base and J 1 base; nucleotides not matched to a gene: 1. CDR3 sequence reads: CASSLRLAGNTGELFF. As DNA, the CDR3 is TGCGCCAGCAGCTTGCGACTAGCGGGGAACACCGGGGAGCTGTTTTTT.

This clone was found once. The chain carries TRBV15 and TRBJ2-1; D is uncertain. Germline lookup yields CDR1 LNHNV and CDR2 YYDKDF (reference sequence). V shed 3 bases and J shed 5 bases, with 8 bases lying between them. The length of the CDR3 is 13 residues. DNA for the CDR3: TGTGCCACCAGCAGGACTTCCCACAATGAGCAGTTCTTC. Translating it yields CATSRTSHNEQFF.

The chain has TRBV28 and TRBJ1-4, with a possible D match to TRBD1 (6 bases). The CDR3 is 15 residues long. V was clipped by 6 bases and J by 3 bases, with 14 bases between them. Germline values: CDR1 MDHEN, CDR2 SYDVKM. CDR3 in amino acids: CASSIPGTPNEKLFF. The CDR3 nucleotides are TGTGCCAGCAGCATACCCGGGACACCTAATGAAAAACTGTTTTTT.

The chain employs TRBV10-3 and TRBJ1-1, with unresolved D. V was trimmed by 7 bases and J by 1 base, leaving 13 bases between them. CDR1 is ENHRY and CDR2 is SYGVKD in the germline V gene. The CDR3 consists of 14 residues. CDR3 sequence: CAITPERPNTEAFF. CDR3 nucleotide sequence: TGTGCCATCACCCCTGAGAGGCCGAACACTGAAGCTTTCTTT.

The chain recombines TRBV20-1 with TRBJ2-4; a possible D gene is TRBD1 (6 bases). V was cut by 3 bases and J by 1 base, with 13 bases left in between. The CDR3 loop spans 15 amino acids. Germline V gene lookup returns CDR1 DFQATT and CDR2 SNEGSKA (reference sequence). In DNA, the CDR3 is TGCAGTGCTAGTTCCAACAGGGAGGCCAAAAACATTCAGTACTTC. Amino acids: CSASSNREAKNIQYF.

This clone was seen just once. J is TRBJ1-2 and V is TRBV29-1, with D perhaps TRBD1 (6 bases). The CDR3 spans 12 residues. Germline V gene data show CDR1 as SQVTM and CDR2 as ANQGSEA. Trimming shortened V by 6 bases and J by 4 bases, and 12 bases separated the two germline ends. The DNA of the CDR3 is TGCAGCGTCGCCGGGGGGGCCTATGGCTACACCTTC. Its translation: CSVAGGAYGYTF.

The rearrangement links TRBV28 to TRBJ1-1; D gene uncertain. Germline values: CDR1 MDHEN, CDR2 SYDVKM. Trimming pared 1 base from V and 4 bases from J, leaving 13 bases between. The CDR3 is 15 amino acids. CDR3 sequence reads: CASSLSLQAGTEAFF. DNA of the CDR3: TGTGCCAGCAGTTTATCTCTCCAGGCGGGCACTGAAGCTTTCTTT.

The V gene is TRBV10-3, the J gene TRBJ2-3, with 8 bases identical to TRBD1. CDR1 is ENHRY, CDR2 SYGVKD, per germline. The CDR3 consists of 16 residues. The J segment lost 2 bases and the V segment lost 2 bases, leaving 6 bases of the junction unmatched. The CDR3 DNA sequence: TGTGCCATCAGTGAGACCGACAGGGGCCACACAGATACGCAGTATTTT. It encodes CAISETDRGHTDTQYF.

The V and J genes are TRBV30 and TRBJ1-6; 8 nucleotides match TRBD1. J lost 5 bases, V lost 4 bases, and 4 bases had no gene match. The CDR3 runs 14 residues. Germline V lookup: CDR1 GTSNPN, CDR2 SVGIG (reference sequence). CDR3 sequence: CAWNTGQDNSPLHF. The CDR3 DNA reads as TGTGCCTGGAATACGGGACAGGATAATTCACCCCTCCACTTT.

V usage is TRBV10-2 and J usage is TRBJ1-1, with D hard to call. This CDR3 region has 13 residues. Germline CDR1 reads WSHSY; CDR2 reads SAAADI. Trimming cost V 0 bases and J 2 bases, with 4 bases left between them. As DNA, the CDR3 is TGCGCCAGCAGTGAGTCGGCTAACACTGAAGCTTTCTTT. The encoded protein is CASSESANTEAFF.

The chain has TRBV3-1 (or the pseudogene TRBV3-2) and TRBJ2-5, with D possibly being TRBD1 (6 bases). The germline V and J ends were trimmed by 6 bases and 8 bases, with 16 bases remaining between them. The CDR3 loop spans 13 amino acids. The germline V gene encodes CDR1 LGHDT and CDR2 YNNKEL (reference sequence). The CDR3 nucleotides are TGTGCCAGCAGACCAGGGGCGGCCCAAACCCAGTACTTC. Translating it yields CASRPGAAQTQYF.

The chain combines TRBV12-3 or TRBV12-4 with TRBJ1-2; D perhaps matches TRBD1 (6 bases). The CDR3 covers 12 residues. V was trimmed by 4 bases and J by 5 bases, leaving 8 bases between them. CDR3 coding DNA: TGTGCCAGCAGTTCAGGGGTTTATGGCTACACCTTC. Translation gives CASSSGVYGYTF.

A remark on this clone: The sample carries other DNA sequences with the same CDR3. This chain joins TRBV5-5 and TRBJ2-6; D is uncertain. The V gene's germline CDR1 is SGHKS and CDR2 YYEKEE (reference sequence). CDR3 length: 13 residues. V was trimmed by 2 bases and J by 3 bases, leaving 3 bases between them. The CDR3 nucleotides read TGTGCCAGCAGCTTAAGTGGGGCCAACGTCCTGACTTTC. Its protein is CASSLSGANVLTF.

The chain has TRBV12-3 or TRBV12-4 and TRBJ1-1; a weak D match, TRBD1 (6 bases). CDR3 length: 13 amino acids. The V and J ends lost 4 bases and 1 base respectively, with 7 bases between them. As DNA, the CDR3 is TGTGCCAGCAGTTCACAGGGGAACACTGAAGCTTTCTTT. Amino acids: CASSSQGNTEAFF.

The chain links TRBV7-3 to TRBJ2-7; D possibly corresponds to TRBD2 (6 bases). The CDR3 runs to 16 residues. Germline V lookup: CDR1 SGHTA, CDR2 FQGTGA. V lost 1 base to trimming and J lost 4 bases, with 17 bases between them. The CDR3 region has the DNA TGTGCCAGCAGCTTAAGAAAGACTAGATTTGCTTACGAGCAGTACTTC. Translating it yields CASSLRKTRFAYEQYF.